These T cell receptor beta chains were read from a single sample in a study of cytomegalovirus exposure and HLA in healthy donors. Libraries were prepared by immunoSEQ multiplex PCR; TCRdb keeps only in-frame clonotypes and omits some of them. The sample has approximately 76,000 clones; about 60% are singletons. Material for sequencing was PBMCs. These receptors all stem from a man aged 30-40 years in good health and CMV-seropositive. Each CDR3 is given with its conserved first and last residue. A D gene is named only where the DNA matches it firmly. Size is omitted from some rows. Given values are once, few, many or a class for expanded clones.

j_gene,len,v_gene,abundance,d_gene,CDR3aa,CDR3nt
TRBJ1-5,12,TRBV10-3,few,-,CAISADSQPQHF,TGTGCCATCAGTGCGGACAGCCAGCCCCAGCATTTT
TRBJ2-3,14,TRBV19,-,TRBD2,CASQTSGGGDTQYF,TGTGCCAGTCAGACTAGCGGGGGTGGTGATACGCAGTATTTT
TRBJ2-7,11,TRBV28,-,-,CASSYTYEQYF,TGTGCCAGCAGTTATACCTACGAGCAGTACTTC
TRBJ1-3,15,TRBV30,-,-,CAWSRAGNLGNTIYF,TGTGCCTGGAGTCGGGCGGGGAACCTTGGAAACACCATATATTTT
TRBJ1-2,12,TRBV7-2,-,-,CASHTGSYGYTF,TGTGCCAGCCATACCGGGAGCTATGGCTACACCTTC
TRBJ1-3,16,TRBV6-5,-,-,CASSYFTTGPGNTIYF,TGTGCCAGCAGTTACTTTACCACAGGGCCAGGAAACACCATATATTTT
TRBJ2-5,14,TRBV6-5,-,-,CASSYSRGQETQYF,TGTGCCAGCAGTTACTCTAGGGGTCAAGAGACCCAGTACTTC
TRBJ2-1,14,TRBV19,-,TRBD2,CASSRGGDRNEQFF,TGTGCCAGTAGTAGGGGGGGAGATCGTAATGAGCAGTTCTTC
TRBJ2-3,14,TRBV7-9,-,-,CASSLVNRGDTQYF,TGTGCCAGCAGCTTAGTAAACCGGGGAGATACGCAGTATTTT
TRBJ1-5,14,TRBV5-6,-,-,CASSSYGGRQPQHF,TGTGCCAGCAGCTCCTATGGGGGCAGGCAGCCCCAGCATTTT
TRBJ1-2,13,TRBV5-1,-,-,CASSKGLEYGYTF,TGCGCCAGCAGCAAGGGACTTGAATATGGCTACACCTTC
TRBJ1-1,17,TRBV15,-,-,CATSRDLKGARGTEAFF,TGTGCCACCAGCAGAGATTTGAAAGGGGCGCGGGGGACTGAAGCTTTCTTT
TRBJ1-4,14,TRBV5-1,-,-,CASSLTGREEKLFF,TGCGCCAGCAGCTTAACAGGGAGGGAAGAAAAACTGTTTTTT
TRBJ2-3,16,TRBV9,-,TRBD2,CASSRRTSRSTDTQYF,TGTGCCAGCAGCAGGAGGACTAGCAGAAGCACAGATACGCAGTATTTT
TRBJ1-1,15,TRBV7-9,few,-,CASSLALQVRTEAFF,TGTGCCAGCAGCTTAGCGCTACAGGTTAGGACTGAAGCTTTCTTT